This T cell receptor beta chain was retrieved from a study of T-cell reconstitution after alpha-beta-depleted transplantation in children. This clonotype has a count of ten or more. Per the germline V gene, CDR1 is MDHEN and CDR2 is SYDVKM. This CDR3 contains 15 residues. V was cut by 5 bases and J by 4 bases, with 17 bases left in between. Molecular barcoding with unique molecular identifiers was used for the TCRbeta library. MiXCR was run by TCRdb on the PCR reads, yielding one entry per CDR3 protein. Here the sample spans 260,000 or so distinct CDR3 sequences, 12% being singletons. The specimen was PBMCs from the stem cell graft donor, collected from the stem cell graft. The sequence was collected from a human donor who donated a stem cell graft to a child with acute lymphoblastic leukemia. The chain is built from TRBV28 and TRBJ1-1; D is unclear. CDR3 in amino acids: CASSPIPQRGTEAFF. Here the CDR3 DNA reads TGTGCCAGCAGTCCCATCCCTCAACGGGGCACTGAAGCTTTCTTT.